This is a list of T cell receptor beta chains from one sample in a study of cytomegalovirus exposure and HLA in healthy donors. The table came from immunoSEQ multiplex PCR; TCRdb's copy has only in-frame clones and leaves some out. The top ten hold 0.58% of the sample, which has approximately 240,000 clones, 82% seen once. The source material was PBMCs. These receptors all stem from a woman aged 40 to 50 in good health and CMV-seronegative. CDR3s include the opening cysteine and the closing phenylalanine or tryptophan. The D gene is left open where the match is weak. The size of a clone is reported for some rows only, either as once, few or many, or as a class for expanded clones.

cdr3_nt: TGTGCCAGCGGTCGCGTGTGGGGGCCCCAAGAGACCCAGTACTTC
cdr3_aa: CASGRVWGPQETQYF
j_call: TRBJ2-5
v_call: TRBV18
d_call: NA
clone_size: once

cdr3_nt: TGTGCCAGCAGTGAAAAAAGGGGGCGCGAAGCTTTCTTT
cdr3_aa: CASSEKRGREAFF
j_call: TRBJ1-1
v_call: TRBV6-1
d_call: TRBD1
clone_size: once

cdr3_nt: TGTGCCTGGAGTGCCGAGGGGGATGGCTACACCTTC
cdr3_aa: CAWSAEGDGYTF
j_call: TRBJ1-2
v_call: TRBV30
d_call: NA
clone_size: NA

cdr3_nt: TGTGCCAGCAGCCAAGATTTCGGGGGGACTGAGCAGTTCTTC
cdr3_aa: CASSQDFGGTEQFF
j_call: TRBJ2-1
v_call: TRBV14
d_call: TRBD2
clone_size: once

cdr3_nt: TGTGCCATTACTAGGAAAGGTGAGCAGTTCTTC
cdr3_aa: CAITRKGEQFF
j_call: TRBJ2-1
v_call: TRBV28
d_call: NA
clone_size: NA

cdr3_nt: TGTGCCATCAGTCTGTTCGGGGACAGGGAGAGAGGCGAGCAGTACTTC
cdr3_aa: CAISLFGDRERGEQYF
j_call: TRBJ2-7
v_call: TRBV10-3
d_call: TRBD1
clone_size: NA

cdr3_nt: TGTGCCTGGAGTGTAGACAGGGGGAGATATGGCTACACCTTC
cdr3_aa: CAWSVDRGRYGYTF
j_call: TRBJ1-2
v_call: TRBV30
d_call: TRBD1
clone_size: NA

cdr3_nt: TGTGCCAGCAGCCAAGAGACAGGGTTCGGCTACGAGCAGTACTTC
cdr3_aa: CASSQETGFGYEQYF
j_call: TRBJ2-7
v_call: TRBV4-2
d_call: TRBD1
clone_size: NA

cdr3_nt: TGTGCCAGCAGGAAAGCCGGGACAGGGGTAAATGAGCAGTTCTTC
cdr3_aa: CASRKAGTGVNEQFF
j_call: TRBJ2-1
v_call: TRBV6-1
d_call: TRBD1
clone_size: NA

cdr3_nt: TGTGCCACGAGCCGGGGGGACACTGAAGCTTTCTTT
cdr3_aa: CATSRGDTEAFF
j_call: TRBJ1-1
v_call: TRBV10-3
d_call: NA
clone_size: NA

cdr3_nt: TGTGCCAGCAGCTTAAAGGGGCAGCCCCAGCATTTT
cdr3_aa: CASSLKGQPQHF
j_call: TRBJ1-5
v_call: TRBV7-6
d_call: NA
clone_size: once

cdr3_nt: TGTGCCAGCAGTGAGGGGGGGATCGGGTACGGTGGCTACACCTTC
cdr3_aa: CASSEGGIGYGGYTF
j_call: TRBJ1-2
v_call: TRBV6-1
d_call: NA
clone_size: NA

cdr3_nt: TGTGCCAGCAGCGTTCAGGGGAGCGGCACTGAAGCTTTCTTT
cdr3_aa: CASSVQGSGTEAFF
j_call: TRBJ1-1
v_call: TRBV2
d_call: NA
clone_size: NA

cdr3_nt: TGTGCCAGCAGCCCAGGGTACACAGATACGCAGTATTTT
cdr3_aa: CASSPGYTDTQYF
j_call: TRBJ2-3
v_call: TRBV6-6
d_call: NA
clone_size: NA

cdr3_nt: TGTGCCAGCAGTGAATCGGGAAGTCCGACCCAGTACTTC
cdr3_aa: CASSESGSPTQYF
j_call: TRBJ2-5
v_call: TRBV25-1
d_call: NA
clone_size: NA

cdr3_nt: TGTGCCAGCAGTTCCAAACCGGGACAGGTCTCCTACGAGCAGTACTTC
cdr3_aa: CASSSKPGQVSYEQYF
j_call: TRBJ2-7
v_call: TRBV2
d_call: TRBD1
clone_size: NA

cdr3_nt: TGTGCCAGTAGTACCGGTGGGGACTGGAAGTACTTC
cdr3_aa: CASSTGGDWKYF
j_call: TRBJ2-5
v_call: TRBV19
d_call: NA
clone_size: NA

cdr3_nt: TGTGCCACCAGCCAAGCCCGCATCGCTGAAGCTTTCTTT
cdr3_aa: CATSQARIAEAFF
j_call: TRBJ1-1
v_call: TRBV15
d_call: NA
clone_size: NA

cdr3_nt: TGCGCCAGCAGCTTGAATATTGCCGGGGAGCTGTTTTTT
cdr3_aa: CASSLNIAGELFF
j_call: TRBJ2-2
v_call: TRBV5-1
d_call: NA
clone_size: few

cdr3_nt: TGTGCCAGCAGTGAAGCGCAGGGGGCGGCTTCACCCCTCCACTTT
cdr3_aa: CASSEAQGAASPLHF
j_call: TRBJ1-6
v_call: TRBV2
d_call: TRBD1
clone_size: few

cdr3_nt: TGTGCCAGCAGCCAAGATCTCCAGGTTGACACTGAAGCTTTCTTT
cdr3_aa: CASSQDLQVDTEAFF
j_call: TRBJ1-1
v_call: TRBV14
d_call: NA
clone_size: NA

cdr3_nt: TGTGCCAGCAGCTTAGCTCTGGCCAACAATGAGCAGTTCTTC
cdr3_aa: CASSLALANNEQFF
j_call: TRBJ2-1
v_call: TRBV7-6
d_call: NA
clone_size: NA

cdr3_nt: TGTGCCAGCAGTTTTTCGGGACAGCTGAACACTGAAGCTTTCTTT
cdr3_aa: CASSFSGQLNTEAFF
j_call: TRBJ1-1
v_call: TRBV27
d_call: TRBD1
clone_size: few